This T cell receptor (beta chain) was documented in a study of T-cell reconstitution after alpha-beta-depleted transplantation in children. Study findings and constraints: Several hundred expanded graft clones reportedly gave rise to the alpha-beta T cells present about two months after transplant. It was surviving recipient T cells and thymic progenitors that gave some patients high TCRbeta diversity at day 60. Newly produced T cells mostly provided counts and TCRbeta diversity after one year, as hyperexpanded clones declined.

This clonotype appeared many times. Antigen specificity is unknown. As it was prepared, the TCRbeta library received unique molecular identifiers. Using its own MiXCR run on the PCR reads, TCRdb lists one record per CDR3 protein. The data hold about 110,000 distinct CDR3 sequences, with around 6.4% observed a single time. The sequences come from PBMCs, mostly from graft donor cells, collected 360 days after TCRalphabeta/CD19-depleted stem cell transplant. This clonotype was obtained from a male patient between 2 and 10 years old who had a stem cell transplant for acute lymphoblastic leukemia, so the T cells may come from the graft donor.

The CDR3 region is CASRWGRQGFNQPQHF. CDR3 bases: TGTGCCAGCAGGTGGGGACGGCAGGGCTTCAACCAGCCCCAGCATTTT. The chain employs TRBV28 and TRBJ1-5; D may be TRBD1 (5 bases). Germline loops: CDR1 MDHEN, CDR2 SYDVKM. V was cut by 6 bases and J by 7 bases, with 22 bases left in between. CDR3 length: 16 amino acids.